This TCR beta chain was identified during a study of regulatory T cells in long-lasting Graves disease. Findings and limits, study-wide: In persistent patients, shared public clonotypes (around 2,500) outnumbered those in new patients (about 1,000). What was studied was peripheral blood only, and not thyroid tissue.

This CDR3 has 15 amino acids. Germline V CDR1 and CDR2: SGHAT, FQNNGV. This clonotype has just a few counts. Antigen unknown. Its ends do not fully match the called genes, so a read error is possible. Time point meaning: newly diagnosed GD, antithyroid drugs for less than 3 months. PBMC RNA served as the TCR library source. Through Arm-PCR of CDR3 regions and iRepertoire HTBI primers, TCR beta libraries were built. MiXCR, applied by TCRdb to the multiplex PCR reads, yields one record per CDR3 protein. The sample lists 400,000 to 500,000 distinct CDR3 sequences; about 15% were seen once. This sample also belongs to another study, concerning T cells in Graves' hyperthyroidism and ophthalmopathy. That study adds: First-round RT-PCR targeting the TCR CDR3 was performed with the HTBI primer set.

The sample in question was peripheral blood mononuclear cells (PBMCs), obtained at new diagnosis, from a patient treated with antithyroid drugs. This receptor was taken from a woman aged 45-65 years with Graves disease. V and J are TRBV11-2 and TRBJ2-2; possibly TRBD2 for D (6 bases). The CDR3 DNA reads TGTGCCAGCAGCTTAGTTTTTCGGAACACCGGGGGGCTGTTTTTT. Its protein product is CASSLVFRNTGGLFF.